The 27 T cell receptor beta chains reported below all come from one sample, sequenced in a study of neurological immune-mediated disorders. TCRdb re-called the 5' RACE reads through MiXCR, storing one row per CDR3 protein. The sample lists about 28,000 distinct CDR3 sequences; less than 8.5% were seen once. What was sequenced was PBMCs. These receptors were collected from a woman aged 45-65 years in good health.

This clonotype has at least ten counts. The rearrangement links TRBV20-1 to TRBJ2-3; 7 bases are shared with TRBD2. The CDR3 totals 15 residues. J lost 2 bases, V lost 5 bases, and 10 bases had no gene match. CDR1 DFQATT and CDR2 SNEGSKA come from the germline V gene (reference sequence). CDR3 protein: CSAQSPAGSTDTQYF. The CDR3 DNA reads TGCAGTGCTCAAAGCCCAGCGGGATCCACAGATACGCAGTATTTT.

This clonotype has ten or more counts. The V call is TRBV20-1, the J call TRBJ2-1; TRBD1 agrees at 9 bases. Germline CDR1 is DFQATT and CDR2 is SNEGSKA (reference sequence). Germline trimming cut 5 bases from V and 3 bases from J; bases unmatched to any gene: 8. The CDR3 is 15 residues long. The CDR3 region is CSAQHGQGYYNEQFF. The CDR3 coding sequence is TGCAGTGCTCAGCATGGACAGGGGTACTACAATGAGCAGTTCTTC.

This clonotype has at least ten counts. The V gene is TRBV11-2, the J gene TRBJ1-1; D remains unclear. This CDR3 region has 15 residues. CDR1 SGHAT and CDR2 FQNNGV come from the germline V gene. V shed 0 bases and J shed 0 bases, with 8 bases lying between them. The CDR3 sequence: CASSLDPGLNTEAFF. CDR3 in DNA: TGTGCCAGCAGCTTAGATCCGGGCCTGAACACTGAAGCTTTCTTT.

This clonotype showed up many times. The chain employs TRBV6-6 and TRBJ2-1; possibly TRBD1 for D (6 bases). Germline V CDR1 and CDR2: MNHNY, SVGAGI (reference sequence). This CDR3 contains 15 residues. V gave up 2 bases and J gave up 0 bases, with 8 bases separating them. The DNA of the CDR3 is TGTGCCAGCAGTTACGGGGGCCACTCCTACAATGAGCAGTTCTTC. It is translated as CASSYGGHSYNEQFF.

This clonotype has a count of ten or more. The V gene is TRBV5-1, the J gene TRBJ2-3; 7 nucleotides agree with TRBD1. Germline V gene lookup returns CDR1 SGHRS and CDR2 YFSETQ. Trimming removed 0 bases from V and 4 bases from J; junction bases left unmatched: 5. The CDR3 totals 15 residues. The chain's CDR3 is CASSLETGVADTQYF. The CDR3 DNA reads as TGCGCCAGCAGCTTGGAAACAGGGGTAGCAGATACGCAGTATTTT.

This clonotype was seen many times. The chain's CDR3 is CSARVGLVEQYF. CDR3 nucleotide sequence: TGCAGTGCTAGAGTCGGGCTGGTGGAGCAGTACTTC. This rearrangement joins TRBV20-1 to TRBJ2-7, with D uncertain. V lost 1 base and J 7 bases, leaving 11 bases between the germline ends. The CDR3 loop spans 12 amino acids. CDR1 is DFQATT, CDR2 SNEGSKA, per germline (reference sequence).

This clonotype appeared many times. The rearrangement links TRBV12-3 or TRBV12-4 to TRBJ2-3; D is unresolved. The V and J ends lost 5 bases and 6 bases respectively, with 6 bases between them. CDR3 size: 11 residues. The CDR3 reads CASSQVDTQYF. In DNA form, the CDR3 reads TGTGCCAGCAGTCAAGTTGATACGCAGTATTTT.

The table lists this clonotype with many counts. The chain employs TRBV18 and TRBJ1-3; weak D call: TRBD1 (5 bases). Trimming removed 2 bases from V and 5 bases from J, with 19 bases in between. Germline V gene sequence: CDR1 KGHSH, CDR2 LQKENI. The CDR3 length is 17 residues. CDR3 protein: CASSPIRNSGRRNTIYF. CDR3 sequence (DNA): TGTGCCAGCTCACCAATACGGAACTCGGGACGCCGAAACACCATATATTTT.

There are many counts of this clonotype. This chain links TRBV5-1 with TRBJ1-1; D might be TRBD1 (5 bases). The germline V gene has CDR1 SGHRS and CDR2 YFSETQ. The CDR3 loop spans 14 amino acids. Deletions cut 1 base from V and 1 base from J, with 8 bases between. The CDR3 protein is CASSLTGPNTEAFF. The CDR3 coding sequence is TGCGCCAGCAGCTTGACAGGCCCGAACACTGAAGCTTTCTTT.

This clonotype has at least ten counts. V gene TRBV5-5 combines with J gene TRBJ1-2; possibly TRBD1 for D (5 bases). This CDR3 contains 15 residues. From germline, CDR1 is SGHKS and CDR2 YYEKEE (reference sequence). V was trimmed by 3 bases and J by 5 bases, leaving 17 bases between them. The CDR3 nucleotides read TGTGCCAGCAGCTGGGACGCGATTAGAACTTATGGCTACACCTTC. It codes for CASSWDAIRTYGYTF.

This clonotype was seen at least ten times. The genes are TRBV5-5 and TRBJ2-3, with TRBD2 matching 13 bases. V was pared by 5 bases and J by 7 bases, with 7 bases of the junction left unmatched. The germline V gene has CDR1 SGHKS and CDR2 YYEKEE (reference sequence). The CDR3 sequence is 15 residues long. The CDR3 coding sequence is TGTGCCAGCAGGCTGACTAGCGGGGGGCCTTATACGCAGTATTTT. As protein: CASRLTSGGPYTQYF.

At least ten counts were recorded for this clonotype. The chain has TRBV5-4 and TRBJ2-7; 12 nucleotides agree with TRBD2. Germline CDR1 is SGHNT and CDR2 is YYREEE (reference sequence). J was trimmed by 0 bases and V by 4 bases; bases with no gene match: 8. There are 17 residues in the CDR3. The CDR3 spells CASSIEGLAGSSYEQYF. Written as DNA, the CDR3 is TGTGCCAGCAGCATAGAAGGACTAGCGGGGAGCTCCTACGAGCAGTACTTC.

Many counts were recorded for this clonotype. The rearrangement uses TRBV18 and TRBJ2-7; D gene unclear. The V end lost 2 bases, the J end lost 5 bases, and 4 bases lay between the germline ends. Germline values: CDR1 KGHSH, CDR2 LQKENI. The CDR3 loop spans 11 amino acids. The CDR3 loop reads CASSPTHEQYF. The CDR3 nucleotides read TGTGCCAGCTCACCAACCCACGAGCAGTACTTC.

This clonotype has a count of ten or more. The chain combines TRBV6-6 with TRBJ2-5; TRBD1 might be the D (6 bases). The CDR3 extends over 13 amino acids. V lost 2 bases to trimming and J lost 5 bases, with 9 bases between them. CDR1 is MNHNY and CDR2 is SVGAGI in the germline V gene (reference sequence). This CDR3 reads CASSYGTTETQYF. The CDR3, as DNA: TGTGCCAGCAGTTACGGGACAACGGAGACCCAGTACTTC.

This clonotype was found many times. The chain employs TRBV28 and TRBJ2-4, with D possibly called TRBD1 or TRBD2 (5 bases each). Germline loops: CDR1 MDHEN, CDR2 SYDVKM. V was cut by 3 bases and J by 3 bases, with 12 bases left in between. The CDR3 spans 15 residues. CDR3 nucleotides: TGTGCCAGCAGTTTGACGGGGCAAGGCAAAAACATTCAGTACTTC. This encodes CASSLTGQGKNIQYF.

This clonotype appeared many times. The chain recombines TRBV7-2 with TRBJ2-1; D is uncertain. The V and J ends lost 5 bases and 8 bases respectively, with 7 bases between them. The CDR3 consists of 11 residues. From germline, CDR1 is SGHTA and CDR2 FQGNSA. For the CDR3, the DNA is TGTGCCAGCAGCGCCTCCCATGAGCAGTTCTTC. It translates to CASSASHEQFF.

This clonotype was counted ten times or more. The rearrangement links TRBV7-6 to TRBJ1-1; D possibly corresponds to TRBD1 (6 bases). CDR3 length equals 14 residues. V lost 3 bases and J lost 4, with 12 bases in between. Germline loops: CDR1 SGHVS, CDR2 FNYEAQ. Here the CDR3 DNA reads TGTGCCAGCAGCTTCAGGGGAGATATCACTGAAGCTTTCTTT. It specifies CASSFRGDITEAFF.

This clonotype was seen many times. This rearrangement joins TRBV30 to TRBJ1-2; 10 positions match TRBD1. Trimming took 0 bases from V and 4 from J; bases not matched to a gene: 5. Germline loops: CDR1 GTSNPN, CDR2 SVGIG (reference sequence). CDR3 length: 15 amino acids. This chain's CDR3 is CAWSVGDRGFYGYTF. CDR3 sequence (DNA): TGTGCCTGGAGTGTCGGGGACAGGGGCTTCTATGGCTACACCTTC.

This clonotype appeared many times. V and J are TRBV24-1 and TRBJ2-1; TRBD2 matches at 11 bases. CDR1 and CDR2 from the germline V gene are KGHDR and SFDVKD. Losses at the gene ends were 4 bases for V and 8 bases for J; bases not matched to a gene: 9. The CDR3 runs 16 residues. CDR3 amino acids: CATSDRLAGTFDEQFF. CDR3 sequence (DNA): TGTGCCACCAGTGACAGACTAGCGGGGACGTTCGATGAGCAGTTCTTC.

This clonotype was counted ten times or more. V gene TRBV5-1 combines with J gene TRBJ2-1; D not certain. V gave up 0 bases and J gave up 9 bases, with 10 bases separating them. Germline V lookup: CDR1 SGHRS, CDR2 YFSETQ. The length of the CDR3 is 13 residues. CDR3: CASSLVETGEQFF. CDR3 sequence (DNA): TGCGCCAGCAGCTTGGTAGAAACCGGTGAGCAGTTCTTC.

The CDR3 region is CASVGLAAANEQFF. CDR3 in DNA: TGCGCCAGCGTCGGACTAGCGGCCGCCAATGAGCAGTTCTTC. The chain uses TRBV5-1 and TRBJ2-1, with 10 bases matching TRBD2. J gave up 6 bases and V 7 bases, and 7 bases lay outside the gene matches. The CDR3 loop spans 14 amino acids. CDR1 SGHRS and CDR2 YFSETQ come from the germline V gene.

This clonotype was observed at least ten times. The gene calls are TRBV29-1 and TRBJ2-2; D remains unclear. This CDR3 has 12 residues. CDR1 is SQVTM and CDR2 is ANQGSEA in the germline V gene. V was cut by 0 bases and J by 8 bases, with 7 bases left in between. CDR3 nucleotides: TGCAGCGTTGAAGATCTACCTGGGGAGCTGTTTTTT. This encodes CSVEDLPGELFF.

In its sample, this clonotype was seen many times. The chain's CDR3 is CASREGQGWVDTQYF. The DNA of the CDR3 is TGTGCCAGCAGAGAGGGACAGGGTTGGGTAGATACGCAGTATTTT. J is TRBJ2-3 and V is TRBV25-1, with 9 nucleotides matching TRBD1. After removal of 6 bases from V and 5 bases from J, the junction contained 9 bases not matched to a gene. CDR1 and CDR2 from the germline V gene are MGHDK and SYGVNS. This CDR3 region has 15 residues.

This clonotype was counted at least ten times. The CDR3 protein is CASRPIAGGGYEQYF. The CDR3 DNA reads TGTGCCAGCAGACCTATAGCGGGAGGGGGTTACGAGCAGTACTTC. The J gene is TRBJ2-7, the V gene TRBV7-2; TRBD2 matches at 11 bases. V was pared by 6 bases and J by 4 bases, with 8 bases of the junction left unmatched. The CDR3 sequence is 15 residues long. CDR1 is SGHTA and CDR2 is FQGNSA in the germline V gene. Full variable domain (outside the CDR3, taken from reference TRBV7-2 and TRBJ2-7): GAGVSQSPSNKVTEKGKDVELRCDPISGHTALYWYRQSLGQGLEFLIYFQGNSAPDKSGLPSDRFSAERTGGSVSTLTIQRTQQEDSAVYLCASRPIAGGGYEQYFGPGTRLTVT.

This clonotype has ten or more counts. The chain is built from TRBV7-9 and TRBJ2-1; D gene unclear. This CDR3 has 14 amino acids. Trimming took off 1 base at V and 1 base at J, with 5 bases between the two ends. In germline, CDR1 is SEHNR, CDR2 FQNEAQ (reference sequence). The DNA for the CDR3 is TGTGCCAGCAGCTTAGGGGTATCCTACAATGAGCAGTTCTTC. This gives the protein CASSLGVSYNEQFF.

This clonotype came up many times. The rearrangement uses TRBV7-6 and TRBJ2-1; D gene ambiguous. CDR3 length: 12 amino acids. Germline CDR1 reads SGHVS; CDR2 reads FNYEAQ. Trimming took off 1 base at V and 9 bases at J, with 7 bases between the two ends. In nucleotides, the CDR3 is TGTGCCAGCAGCTTAGTCCAGGCTGAGCAGTTCTTC. It codes for CASSLVQAEQFF.

This clonotype was seen ten or more times. V usage is TRBV6-6 and J usage is TRBJ2-2; D may be TRBD2 (6 bases). Germline CDR1 reads MNHNY; CDR2 reads SVGAGI (reference sequence). This CDR3 spans 13 amino acids. The V gene lost 8 bases and the J gene lost 5 bases, with 12 bases spanning the gap. The CDR3 DNA reads TGTGCCAGCCATCGGGGGTTAACCGGGGAGCTGTTTTTT. Its translation is CASHRGLTGELFF.